Below are 10 T cell receptor beta chains sequenced from a single sample in a study of control samples from healthy donors and cancer patients. Libraries were prepared by immunoSEQ multiplex PCR; TCRdb keeps only in-frame clonotypes and omits some of them. The repertoire holds 150,000 to 180,000 clones, with nearly 95% as singletons. Material: blood. All receptors derive from a man aged 50 to 60 in good health.

The table lists this clone with a count of one. The chain combines TRBV3-1 (or the pseudogene TRBV3-2) with TRBJ2-1; 7 bases map to TRBD2. The J segment lost 5 bases and the V segment lost 4 bases, leaving 5 bases of the junction unmatched. The length of the CDR3 is 14 residues. CDR1 and CDR2 from the germline V gene are LGHDT and YNNKEL (reference sequence). CDR3 nucleotides: TGTGCCAGCAGCCGGACCCTAGCGGACAATGAGCAGTTCTTC. This encodes CASSRTLADNEQFF.

On this clone itself: Other DNA sequences from this sample encode an identical CDR3 as well. The chain couples TRBV5-1 to TRBJ2-2, with 10 bases identical to TRBD2. V trimming: 5 bases; J trimming: 1 base; junction bases outside the gene matches: 2. This CDR3 is built from 15 residues. Germline V CDR1 and CDR2: SGHRS, YFSETQ. CDR3 sequence (DNA): TGCGCCAGCAGATTAGCGGGAGGGAACACCGGGGAGCTGTTTTTT. This gives the protein CASRLAGGNTGELFF.

This clone was picked up one time. The rearrangement links TRBV9 to TRBJ2-1; D is undetermined. V was clipped by 0 bases and J by 10 bases, with 17 bases between them. The V gene's germline CDR1 is SGDLS and CDR2 YYNGEE. The CDR3 is 15 amino acids. The DNA for the CDR3 is TGTGCCAGCAGCGTAGTGGGTAGCCTCTCCCAAGAGCAGTTCTTC. Amino acids: CASSVVGSLSQEQFF. The full variable domain, with the rest looked up from reference TRBV9 and TRBJ2-1, is DSGVTQTPKHLITATGQRVTLRCSPRSGDLSVYWYQQSLDQGLQFLIQYYNGEERAKGNILERFSAQQFPDLHSELNLSSLELGDSALYFCASSVVGSLSQEQFFGPGTRLTVL.

V gene TRBV5-5 combines with J gene TRBJ1-2; TRBD1 matches at 9 bases. Germline-derived CDR1 and CDR2 are SGHKS and YYEKEE (reference sequence). Trimming removed 3 bases from V and 4 bases from J; junction bases left unmatched: 4. The CDR3 extends over 14 amino acids. The CDR3 nucleotides read TGTGCCAGCAGCTGGGGGACAGGGACCTATGGCTACACCTTC. As protein: CASSWGTGTYGYTF.

The chain is built from TRBV10-3 and TRBJ2-3; possible D gene TRBD2, 5 bases. The V gene's germline CDR1 is ENHRY and CDR2 SYGVKD. The CDR3 has 14 residues. The V end lost 10 bases, the J end lost 4 bases, and 18 bases lay between the germline ends. CDR3 DNA: TGTGCCACCCGAGGAGGCCTCGGCGCAGATACGCAGTATTTT. Its protein product is CATRGGLGADTQYF.

V gene TRBV18 combines with J gene TRBJ2-3; 10 nucleotides agree with TRBD1. V shed 4 bases, J shed 4 bases, and the junction held 5 bases outside the gene matches. The CDR3 runs to 15 residues. Germline loops: CDR1 KGHSH, CDR2 LQKENI. CDR3 amino acids: CASSHDRGLADTQYF. CDR3 DNA sequence: TGTGCCAGCTCACACGACAGGGGGCTTGCAGATACGCAGTATTTT.

This chain links TRBV24-1 with TRBJ1-1; no clear D. The CDR3 extends over 14 amino acids. Germline loops: CDR1 KGHDR, CDR2 SFDVKD. Trimming took off 4 bases at V and 0 bases at J, with 8 bases between the two ends. CDR3: CATSDTHMNTEAFF. CDR3 DNA sequence: TGTGCCACCAGTGACACCCACATGAACACTGAAGCTTTCTTT.

The chain joins TRBV6-2 or TRBV6-3 to TRBJ2-1; D is undetermined. Germline CDR1 reads MNHEY; CDR2 reads SVGEGT. V lost 1 base and J lost 1, with 5 bases in between. The CDR3 loop spans 14 amino acids. CDR3 in amino acids: CASSYYRSYNEQFF. CDR3 sequence (DNA): TGTGCCAGCAGTTACTACCGATCCTACAATGAGCAGTTCTTC.

V usage is TRBV28 and J usage is TRBJ2-5; perhaps TRBD1 as D (6 bases). The CDR3 is made up of 15 amino acids. The germline V gene has CDR1 MDHEN and CDR2 SYDVKM. V lost 4 bases to trimming and J lost 1 base, with 13 bases between them. In DNA form, the CDR3 reads TGTGCCAGCAGTTCGACAGGAAGTGGCCAAGAGACCCAGTACTTC. Its translation is CASSSTGSGQETQYF.

The chain combines TRBV6-6 with TRBJ2-7; tentative D call: TRBD1 (5 bases). This CDR3 is built from 15 residues. Germline V lookup: CDR1 MNHNY, CDR2 SVGAGI (reference sequence). Trimming stripped 0 bases from V and 0 bases from J, with 9 bases between. The CDR3 sequence is CASSYSLGASYEQYF. CDR3 sequence (DNA): TGTGCCAGCAGTTACTCGCTAGGGGCCTCCTACGAGCAGTACTTC.